The TCR beta chain described here comes from a study of Graves' ophthalmopathy and Graves' hyperthyroidism. At the level of the study: Peripheral blood was gathered at first diagnosis, ahead of any treatment whatsoever. Whole-study findings and limits: The model's ophthalmopathy progression predictions had just under 71% sensitivity and 72.22% specificity.

RNA transcripts yielded amplified TCR beta CDR3 regions. The first-round RT-PCR employed HTBI primers together with the Qiagen OneStep RT-PCR kit. A multiplex PCR was then performed as the second round. In TCRdb, the multiplex PCR reads were re-called with MiXCR into one record per CDR3 protein. Here the sample spans some 350,000 distinct CDR3 sequences, about 18% being singletons. At least ten counts were recorded for this clonotype. Its matching antigen is unknown. Other autoimmune diseases, uncontrolled infections, pregnancy or lactation led to the exclusion of patients. The CDR3 is 13 residues long. Germline V gene data show CDR1 as DFQATT and CDR2 as SNEGSKA (reference sequence). Trimming shortened V by 3 bases and J by 6 bases, and 11 bases separated the two germline ends.

V usage is TRBV20-1 and J usage is TRBJ2-2; weak D call: TRBD2 (6 bases). This receptor was obtained from an adult woman with stable Graves' hyperthyroidism. Sequenced: peripheral blood. CDR3 in DNA: TGCAGTGCTAGCAGCAGGGAGGCCGGGGAGCTGTTTTTT. Its protein product is CSASSREAGELFF.